This T cell receptor (beta chain) comes out of a study of cytomegalovirus exposure and HLA in healthy donors. The study's findings and limits: Indistinguishable V segments, including TRBV6-2 and TRBV6-3, were excluded. In a later analysis, HLA-associated TCR beta chains were more clonally expanded than equally common others.

The CDR3 spans 13 residues. V lost 5 bases, J lost 4 bases, and 3 bases stayed unmatched. CDR1 SGHAT and CDR2 FQNNGV come from the germline V gene. This clone was detected once. Antigen: not known. The PCR used 60 Vbeta and 13 Jbeta primers. The protocol was immunoSEQ multiplex PCR, while the TCRdb copy is restricted to in-frame clones and leaves out a portion. This table has roughly 100,000 clones, around four fifths appearing once. The sequencing input was PBMCs. This receptor was obtained from a woman between 40 and 55 years old in good health and CMV-seronegative. The genes are TRBV11-2 and TRBJ1-2; 8 bases align to TRBD1. This CDR3 is CASSADRAYGYTF. As DNA, the CDR3 is TGTGCCAGCAGCGCGGACAGGGCCTATGGCTACACCTTC.